The sequence of this TCR beta chain was determined in a study of OX40 agonist ivuxolimab in advanced cancers. Study-wide background: Every 2 weeks, patients received ivuxolimab intravenously, dosed at 0.01 to 10 mg/kg.

The CDR3 loop spans 13 amino acids. With 5 bases removed from V and 7 bases from J, the gap between germline ends came to 15 bases. CDR1 LNHDA and CDR2 SQIVND come from the germline V gene (reference sequence). Study-wide findings and caveats: With doses of 0.1-3.0 mg/kg, partial responders showed among the lowest clonal expansion.

This clone showed up just a few times. The antigen remains unidentified. Assay used: immunoSEQ multiplex PCR; TCRdb lists only in-frame clones, some missing. The sample contains around 68,000 clones, roughly 91% of which appear only once. The origin of this receptor is an adult with an advanced solid tumor such as melanoma, head and neck, liver or kidney cancer. Specimen: CD4+ or CD8+ T cells sorted from blood, collected in a trial of the OX40 agonist ivuxolimab. The chain links TRBV19 to TRBJ2-7, with D possibly being TRBD2 (5 bases). The CDR3 loop is CASSPEGRWEQYF. CDR3 nucleotides: TGTGCCAGTAGTCCCGAGGGAAGATGGGAGCAGTACTTC.